This T cell receptor (beta chain) is drawn from a study of control samples from healthy donors and cancer patients. The protocol was immunoSEQ multiplex PCR, while the TCRdb copy is restricted to in-frame clones and leaves out a portion. The profile covers approximately 110,000 clones, with less than 95% appearing a single time and 3.5% to 4.5% taken by the ten largest. The clonotype comes from a human donor in good health. The donor label of this sample is uncertain. The source material was blood.

The CDR3 region is CASSLDRDSPLHF. The DNA for the CDR3 is TGTGCCAGCAGTTTGGACAGGGATTCACCCCTCCACTTT. The J gene is TRBJ1-6, the V gene TRBV12-3 or TRBV12-4, with 8 bases that match TRBD1. There are 13 residues in the CDR3. The junction had 0 bases not matched to a gene; V was cut back by 3 bases and J by 8 bases.